This is a list of T cell receptor beta chains from one sample in a study of blood T cell repertoires in COVID-19. Assay used: immunoSEQ multiplex PCR; TCRdb lists only in-frame clones, some missing. The table includes 250,000 to 350,000 clones, 70% to 90% detected once. Sequencing was done on a sample of peripheral blood. The receptors here all came from a woman aged 50 to 60 with active or convalescent COVID-19. Each CDR3 is given with its conserved first and last residue. D genes are given only for firm matches.

d_call: NA
v_call: TRBV18
j_call: TRBJ1-1
cdr3_nt: TGTGCCAGCTCACCAATTCCGGACACGAACACTGAAGCTTTCTTT
cdr3_aa: CASSPIPDTNTEAFF

d_call: NA
v_call: TRBV7-2
j_call: TRBJ2-7
cdr3_nt: TGTGCCAGCAGCTCCCCAGACAACTACGAGCAGTACTTC
cdr3_aa: CASSSPDNYEQYF

d_call: NA
v_call: TRBV6-5
j_call: TRBJ2-3
cdr3_nt: TGTGCCAGCAGTCGAACCGGAGAGTCCACAGATACGCAGTATTTT
cdr3_aa: CASSRTGESTDTQYF

d_call: TRBD1
v_call: TRBV7-9
j_call: TRBJ1-1
cdr3_nt: TGTGCCAGCAGCTTGGCCACAGGGGGACTTGAAGCTTTCTTT
cdr3_aa: CASSLATGGLEAFF

d_call: NA
v_call: TRBV27
j_call: TRBJ2-3
cdr3_nt: TGTGCCAGCAGTTTTGGAGGGAGCACAGATACGCAGTATTTT
cdr3_aa: CASSFGGSTDTQYF

d_call: TRBD1
v_call: TRBV7-2
j_call: TRBJ1-4
cdr3_nt: TGTGCCAGCAGCTTTGGGACAGGGGCTGAAAAACTGTTTTTT
cdr3_aa: CASSFGTGAEKLFF

d_call: NA
v_call: TRBV11-2
j_call: TRBJ2-2
cdr3_nt: TGTGCCAGCAGCTTAGATCTCCTGGCGGGGACGAACACCGGGGAGCTGTTTTTT
cdr3_aa: CASSLDLLAGTNTGELFF

d_call: NA
v_call: TRBV5-1
j_call: TRBJ1-2
cdr3_nt: TGCGCCAGCAGCTTGGGACAGCCCAACTATGGCTACACCTTC
cdr3_aa: CASSLGQPNYGYTF

d_call: NA
v_call: TRBV19
j_call: TRBJ2-1
cdr3_nt: TGTGCCAGTAGTATAGGTGACAGGCGTAATGAGCAGTTCTTC
cdr3_aa: CASSIGDRRNEQFF

d_call: NA
v_call: TRBV28
j_call: TRBJ1-1
cdr3_nt: TGTGCCAGCAGGCCAGGGGTGGCTGAAGCTTTCTTT
cdr3_aa: CASRPGVAEAFF

d_call: TRBD2
v_call: TRBV2
j_call: TRBJ2-5
cdr3_nt: TGTGCCAGCAGCCCCGGGGTAGCGGGGGGTTGGGAGACCCAGTACTTC
cdr3_aa: CASSPGVAGGWETQYF

d_call: NA
v_call: TRBV4-2
j_call: TRBJ2-2
cdr3_nt: TGTGCCAGCAGCCAAGGACTGGTCACCGGGGAGCTGTTTTTT
cdr3_aa: CASSQGLVTGELFF

d_call: NA
v_call: TRBV2
j_call: TRBJ1-5
cdr3_nt: TGTGCCAGCAGTGAAGTGGGGAAGGGACTGAATCAGCCCCAGCATTTT
cdr3_aa: CASSEVGKGLNQPQHF

d_call: NA
v_call: TRBV18
j_call: TRBJ1-1
cdr3_nt: TGTGCCAGCTCGGCAGAGGGAATGGAGAACACTGAAGCTTTCTTT
cdr3_aa: CASSAEGMENTEAFF